These 20 T cell receptor beta chains were sequenced from one sample in a study of OX40 agonist ivuxolimab in advanced cancers. Produced via immunoSEQ multiplex PCR; TCRdb's table is partial and in-frame only. The table has 90,000 to 100,000 clones, around 85% seen once; the top ten hold about 3.8%. Specimen: CD4+ or CD8+ T cells sorted from blood, collected in a trial of the OX40 agonist ivuxolimab. These receptors came from an adult with an advanced solid tumor such as melanoma, head and neck, liver or kidney cancer.

J is TRBJ2-5 and V is TRBV7-2, with D possibly matching TRBD2 (6 bases). Germline CDR1 reads SGHTA; CDR2 reads FQGNSA. The V end was cut by 4 bases, the J end by 2 bases, with 8 bases between. CDR3 length equals 13 residues. The CDR3 loop is CASSSGEQETQYF. The CDR3, as DNA: TGTGCCAGCAGCTCGGGAGAGCAAGAGACCCAGTACTTC.

This sequence joins TRBV11-2 and TRBJ2-7; D is uncertain. Germline V gene data show CDR1 as SGHAT and CDR2 as FQNNGV. CDR3 length: 16 amino acids. The V gene lost 5 bases and the J gene lost 3 bases, with 20 bases spanning the gap. CDR3 amino acids: CASSPLGSVGIYEQYF. In DNA, the CDR3 is TGTGCCAGCAGCCCCCTCGGGTCCGTAGGGATCTACGAGCAGTACTTC.

V is TRBV28 and J is TRBJ2-7; tentative D call: TRBD2 (6 bases). Looked up from germline, CDR1 is MDHEN and CDR2 is SYDVKM. The V end was cut by 7 bases, the J end by 2 bases, with 18 bases between. The CDR3 has 15 residues. Written as DNA, the CDR3 is TGTGCCAGCAATGAGGAGGGCCCGACCACCTACGAGCAGTACTTC. As protein: CASNEEGPTTYEQYF.

The J gene is TRBJ2-7, the V gene TRBV7-6; no definite D call. The CDR3 loop spans 12 amino acids. V shed 1 base and J shed 7 bases, with 8 bases lying between them. Germline V gives CDR1 SGHVS, CDR2 FNYEAQ. CDR3 in amino acids: CASSLGTTEQYF. The CDR3 bases are TGTGCCAGCAGCTTAGGGACCACGGAGCAGTACTTC.

This clone came up a few times. This chain links TRBV14 with TRBJ2-5; no clear D. The germline gives CDR1 SGHDN, CDR2 FVKESK. This CDR3 is 13 amino acids long. The germline V and J ends were trimmed by 4 bases and 0 bases, with 6 bases remaining between them. CDR3 in amino acids: CASSPPYQETQYF. DNA of the CDR3: TGTGCCAGCAGCCCTCCGTACCAAGAGACCCAGTACTTC. Together with reference TRBV14 and TRBJ2-5, the CDR3 gives the full variable domain: EAGVTQFPSHSVIEKGQTVTLRCDPISGHDNLYWYRRVMGKEIKFLLHFVKESKQDESGMPNNRFLAERTGGTYSTLKVQPAELEDSGVYFCASSPPYQETQYFGPGTRLLVL.

V usage is TRBV7-2 and J usage is TRBJ2-3; a possible D gene is TRBD2 (6 bases). The CDR3 spans 14 residues. V was trimmed by 5 bases and J by 2 bases, leaving 11 bases between them. The germline gives CDR1 SGHTA, CDR2 FQGNSA. The CDR3 region is CASSLGTATDTQYF. CDR3 sequence (DNA): TGTGCCAGCAGCCTCGGGACTGCCACAGATACGCAGTATTTT.

The chain links TRBV5-8 to TRBJ2-7; 12 nucleotides agree with TRBD2. The CDR3 is 15 amino acids. The J segment lost 2 bases and the V segment lost 4 bases, leaving 4 bases of the junction unmatched. CDR1 SGHTS and CDR2 YDEGEE come from the germline V gene. The DNA for the CDR3 is TGTGCCAGCAGCATATGGACTAGCGGGACCTACGAGCAGTACTTC. It specifies CASSIWTSGTYEQYF. Together with reference TRBV5-8 and TRBJ2-7, the CDR3 gives the full variable domain: EAGVTQSPTHLIKTRGQQATLRCSPISGHTSVYWYQQALGLGLQFLLWYDEGEERNRGNFPPRFSGRQFPNYSSELNVNALELEDSALYLCASSIWTSGTYEQYFGPGTRLTVT.

This sequence joins TRBV11-2 and TRBJ1-3; D is unclear. CDR1 and CDR2 (germline): SGHAT, FQNNGV. The CDR3 has 16 residues. Trimming removed 6 bases from V and 0 bases from J, with 15 bases in between. The CDR3, as DNA: TGTGCCAGCAGTTTTACGTCGGGGAGCTCTGGAAACACCATATATTTT. Translated: CASSFTSGSSGNTIYF. Looking up the rest from reference TRBV11-2 and TRBJ1-3 gives the full variable domain: EAGVAQSPRYKIIEKRQSVAFWCNPISGHATLYWYQQILGQGPKLLIQFQNNGVVDDSQLPKDRFSAERLKGVDSTLKIQPAKLEDSAVYLCASSFTSGSSGNTIYFGEGSWLTVV.

The chain couples TRBV4-1 to TRBJ2-2; D ambiguous. CDR1 MGHRA and CDR2 YSYEKL come from the germline V gene. The V end lost 1 base, the J end lost 1 base, and 13 bases lay between the germline ends. The CDR3 is 17 residues long. The CDR3 region has the DNA TGCGCCAGCAGCCAAGTTCTACCAGACATGAACACCGGGGAGCTGTTTTTT. Translated, it gives CASSQVLPDMNTGELFF.

The chain links TRBV10-3 to TRBJ1-2; D is possibly TRBD1 (6 bases). This CDR3 comprises 15 residues. CDR1 and CDR2 (germline): ENHRY, SYGVKD. Deletions cut 6 bases from V and 1 base from J, with 15 bases between. The CDR3 DNA follows: TGTGCCATCAGAACACAGGGAACCGTTAACTATGGCTACACCTTC. It specifies CAIRTQGTVNYGYTF.

V gene TRBV19 combines with J gene TRBJ1-2; TRBD1 might be the D (6 bases). The CDR3 length is 16 residues. Germline CDR1 and CDR2: LNHDA and SQIVND (reference sequence). The V and J ends lost 4 bases and 0 bases respectively, with 15 bases between them. CDR3 region: CASSTKDSIANYGYTF. The CDR3 coding sequence is TGTGCCAGTAGTACAAAGGACAGCATAGCTAACTATGGCTACACCTTC.

This clone has just a few counts. The chain recombines TRBV14 with TRBJ2-7; D unclear. CDR3 length equals 12 residues. Trimming removed 1 base from V and 5 bases from J, with 6 bases in between. The germline gives CDR1 SGHDN, CDR2 FVKESK. For the CDR3, the DNA is TGTGCCAGCAGCCAAGTTTTAAACGAGCAGTACTTC. Its protein is CASSQVLNEQYF.

The chain joins TRBV19 to TRBJ2-7; a weak D match, TRBD1 (5 bases). The V gene lost 3 bases and the J gene lost 0 bases, with 12 bases spanning the gap. CDR1 LNHDA and CDR2 SQIVND come from the germline V gene (reference sequence). The CDR3 contains 15 residues. The CDR3 DNA reads as TGTGCCAGTAGTATGGTAGGGGCCGGCTCCTACGAGCAGTACTTC. Its protein is CASSMVGAGSYEQYF. Full variable domain (outside the CDR3, taken from reference TRBV19 and TRBJ2-7): DGGITQSPKYLFRKEGQNVTLSCEQNLNHDAMYWYRQDPGQGLRLIYYSQIVNDFQKGDIAEGYSVSREKKESFPLTVTSAQKNPTAFYLCASSMVGAGSYEQYFGPGTRLTVT.

The rearrangement uses TRBV5-1 and TRBJ2-5; D might be TRBD1 or TRBD2, each matching 5 bases. The CDR3 loop spans 17 amino acids. V was shortened by 1 base and J by 5 bases, with 21 bases between the two germline ends. Germline lookup yields CDR1 SGHRS and CDR2 YFSETQ. The CDR3 DNA reads TGCGCCAGCAGCTTGTCTGTCGGCTTCCCCGAGGGGGAGACCCAGTACTTC. The encoded protein is CASSLSVGFPEGETQYF.

V gene TRBV7-2 combines with J gene TRBJ2-5; 10 bases fit TRBD2. CDR1 is SGHTA, CDR2 FQGNSA, per germline. This CDR3 region has 16 residues. The junction had 7 bases not matched to a gene; V was cut back by 6 bases and J by 0 bases. CDR3 bases: TGTGCCAGCAGGGGGAGTACTAGCGGGGACCAAGAGACCCAGTACTTC. Translating gives CASRGSTSGDQETQYF.

The chain joins TRBV6-6 to TRBJ2-3; 7 nucleotides agree with TRBD2. Unmatched junction bases numbered 10, after V lost 6 bases and J lost 1 base. The CDR3 is 16 amino acids. Germline V CDR1 and CDR2: MNHNY, SVGAGI (reference sequence). Here the CDR3 DNA reads TGTGCCAGCAGGTCGCTAGCGGTTGAAGGCACAGATACGCAGTATTTT. As protein: CASRSLAVEGTDTQYF.

The rearrangement joins TRBV28 to TRBJ2-7; 8 nucleotides align to TRBD2. Germline V gene data show CDR1 as MDHEN and CDR2 as SYDVKM. The junction had 6 bases not matched to a gene; V was cut back by 5 bases and J by 0 bases. The CDR3 has 15 residues. CDR3 amino acids: CASSTTSGASYEQYF. The CDR3 nucleotides read TGTGCCAGCAGTACAACTAGCGGAGCCTCCTACGAGCAGTACTTC. The variable domain in full, completed from reference TRBV28 and TRBJ2-7, reads DVKVTQSSRYLVKRTGEKVFLECVQDMDHENMFWYRQDPGLGLRLIYFSYDVKMKEKGDIPEGYSVSREKKERFSLILESASTNQTSMYLCASSTTSGASYEQYFGPGTRLTVT.

This clone has just a few counts. This sequence joins TRBV28 and TRBJ1-2, with 7 positions matching TRBD1. This CDR3 is 13 amino acids long. Germline-derived CDR1 and CDR2 are MDHEN and SYDVKM. Losses at the gene ends were 2 bases for V and 8 bases for J; bases not matched to a gene: 5. The CDR3 here is CASSLRGPRGYTF. The CDR3 nucleotides are TGTGCCAGCAGTTTAAGGGGGCCGCGGGGCTACACCTTC.

J is TRBJ2-5 and V is TRBV5-1, with 11 bases matching TRBD2. V lost 6 bases and J lost 4; bases outside the gene matches: 11. CDR1 SGHRS and CDR2 YFSETQ come from the germline V gene. The CDR3 runs to 16 residues. The CDR3 nucleotides are TGCGCCAGCATCCCGGGACTAGCGGTTGGGGGAGAGACCCAGTACTTC. This codes for CASIPGLAVGGETQYF.

This CDR3 is CASSQGLGRALGKNIQYF. Written as DNA, the CDR3 is TGTGCCAGCAGCCAGGGATTGGGGAGGGCCCTCGGCAAAAACATTCAGTACTTC. V and J are TRBV4-2 and TRBJ2-4, with TRBD2 matching over 7 bases. The CDR3 is 18 residues long. V lost 3 bases and J lost 3; bases outside the gene matches: 14. CDR1 and CDR2 (germline): LGHNA, YNFKEQ.